The 16 T cell receptor beta chains reported below all come from one sample, sequenced in a study of blood T cells in healthy people across ages. Using a J-beta primer mix together with a sample-barcoded 5' primer, a second PCR was run for about 6 to 11 cycles. TCRdb redid the calling of the 5' RACE reads with MiXCR, one entry per CDR3 protein. The table includes 800,000 to 1,000,000 distinct CDR3 sequences, about 48% detected once. The sample was blood. All receptors derive from a man between 25 and 39 years old in good health.

This chain uses TRBV4-1 with TRBJ2-5; D remains unclear. The closer fit of TRBJ2-7 to the DNA end suggests the J call may be wrong. CDR1 and CDR2 (germline): MGHRA, YSYEKL. The length of the CDR3 is 14 residues. The CDR3 DNA follows: TGCGCCAGCAGTCAAACATTGGGTAGTAGCGAGCAGTACTTC. Its protein product is CASSQTLGSSEQYF.

J is TRBJ2-2 and V is TRBV20-1, with a tentative D call TRBD2 (5 bases). Trimming pared 3 bases from V and 4 bases from J, leaving 6 bases between. Germline V gene lookup returns CDR1 DFQATT and CDR2 SNEGSKA (reference sequence). There are 12 residues in the CDR3. The CDR3: CSASRGTGELFF. CDR3 DNA sequence: TGCAGTGCTAGTCGGGGCACCGGGGAGCTGTTTTTT.

This clonotype was detected only a few times. This chain links TRBV6-4 with TRBJ1-5; 7 nucleotides agree with TRBD1. V lost 2 bases, J lost 7 bases, and 8 bases stayed unmatched. The germline V gene encodes CDR1 MRHNA and CDR2 SNTAGT. This CDR3 has 15 residues. CDR3 region: CASSDPTRGGQPQHF. The CDR3, as DNA: TGTGCCAGCAGTGACCCAACCAGGGGGGGCCAGCCCCAGCATTTT.

The gene calls are TRBV11-1 and TRBJ2-7; D may be TRBD1 (5 bases). V was pared by 5 bases and J by 3 bases, with 14 bases between. Germline V gene lookup returns CDR1 SGHAT and CDR2 FQDESV (reference sequence). The CDR3 runs 14 residues. This CDR3 is CASSPPDRNYEQYF. The CDR3 bases are TGTGCCAGCAGCCCTCCCGACAGAAACTACGAGCAGTACTTC.

The chain uses TRBV7-6 and TRBJ2-5; D unresolved. Near its end, the DNA agrees better with TRBJ2-7, so the J call may be wrong. The CDR3 consists of 13 residues. Germline loops: CDR1 SGHVS, CDR2 FNYEAQ. In nucleotides, the CDR3 is TGTGCCAGCAGCCACTCACCAGGATACGAGCAGTACTTC. It translates to CASSHSPGYEQYF.

A few counts support this clonotype. The genes are TRBV27 and TRBJ1-1; possibly TRBD1 for D (5 bases). This CDR3 comprises 13 residues. The germline V and J ends were trimmed by 5 bases and 1 base, with 8 bases remaining between them. Per the germline V gene, CDR1 is MNHEY and CDR2 is SMNVEV (reference sequence). The CDR3 reads CASSGDQNTEAFF. Here the CDR3 DNA reads TGTGCCAGCAGTGGGGACCAGAACACTGAAGCTTTCTTT.

This clonotype was found a few times. The chain links TRBV9 to TRBJ2-6; D possibly corresponds to TRBD1 (6 bases). The CDR3 loop spans 16 amino acids. V dropped 1 base and J dropped 4 bases, with 12 bases sitting between them. Germline V gene lookup returns CDR1 SGDLS and CDR2 YYNGEE. For the CDR3, the DNA is TGTGCCAGCAGCGTATTATCAGGGGCCGGGGCCAACGTCCTGACTTTC. It encodes CASSVLSGAGANVLTF.

This clonotype was detected a few times. V and J are TRBV9 and TRBJ1-1, with TRBD1 as a possible D gene (5 bases). Germline CDR1 reads SGDLS; CDR2 reads YYNGEE. The length of the CDR3 is 15 residues. V lost 0 bases, J lost 3 bases, and 12 bases lay in between. This chain's CDR3 is CASSVDGALYTEAFF. The CDR3 coding sequence is TGTGCCAGCAGCGTAGACGGGGCCTTATACACTGAAGCTTTCTTT.

There are a few counts of this clonotype. The chain has TRBV5-6 and TRBJ1-5, with 9 bases fitting TRBD1. V shed 4 bases, J shed 2 bases, and the junction held 7 bases outside the gene matches. CDR3 length: 16 amino acids. Germline V gene lookup returns CDR1 SGHDT and CDR2 YYEEEE. The CDR3, as DNA: TGTGCCAGCAGCCAGCGGGACAGGGCACGCAATCAGCCCCAGCATTTT. Amino acids: CASSQRDRARNQPQHF.

Comments on this clonotype: An end of the junction differs from the germline gene, which may be a read error. CDR3 in amino acids: CASSSRGGRSTDTQCF. The CDR3 nucleotides read TGCGCCAGCAGCTCGCGGGGGGGCCGGAGCACAGATACGCAGTGTTTT. The genes are TRBV5-1 and TRBJ2-3, with 9 bases identical to TRBD2. This CDR3 has 16 amino acids. Per the germline V gene, CDR1 is SGHRS and CDR2 is YFSETQ.

The table lists this clonotype with many counts. The J gene is TRBJ2-3, the V gene TRBV7-9; 7 bases align to TRBD1. The ends lost 8 bases at V and 8 bases at J; junction bases unmatched: 7. The CDR3 sequence is 12 residues long. The germline V gene has CDR1 SEHNR and CDR2 FQNEAQ (reference sequence). In nucleotides, the CDR3 is TGTGCCAGCTCGCACCCAGGGGGTACGCAGTATTTT. Its translation is CASSHPGGTQYF.

This clonotype was observed a few times. The chain couples TRBV3-1 to TRBJ1-5, with TRBD1 matching over 10 bases. In germline, CDR1 is LGHDT, CDR2 YNNKEL (reference sequence). This CDR3 has 15 residues. The ends lost 6 bases at V and 4 bases at J; junction bases unmatched: 6. CDR3: CASRRRDRGNQPQHF. Written as DNA, the CDR3 is TGTGCCAGCAGGCGACGGGACAGGGGAAATCAGCCCCAGCATTTT.

The chain is built from TRBV15 and TRBJ2-7; 8 positions agree with TRBD1. The V gene's germline CDR1 is LNHNV and CDR2 YYDKDF (reference sequence). This CDR3 spans 13 amino acids. J lost 2 bases, V lost 7 bases, and 4 bases had no gene match. CDR3 in DNA: TGTGCCACCAACCAGGACAGGGCCTACGAGCAGTACTTC. It translates to CATNQDRAYEQYF.

The chain is built from TRBV20-1 and TRBJ1-5; no clear D. Trimming cost V 3 bases and J 10 bases, with 19 bases left between them. Germline loops: CDR1 DFQATT, CDR2 SNEGSKA (reference sequence). This CDR3 region has 14 residues. The CDR3 spells CSASPSGVWDPQHF. The CDR3 coding sequence is TGCAGTGCTAGTCCATCAGGCGTGTGGGATCCCCAGCATTTT.

This clonotype turned up a few times. The chain carries TRBV29-1 and TRBJ2-1; D remains unclear. Looked up from germline, CDR1 is SQVTM and CDR2 is ANQGSEA. CDR3 size: 14 residues. V was cut by 4 bases and J by 5 bases, with 15 bases left in between. The CDR3 here is CSVVAPKSNNEQFF. CDR3 nucleotides: TGCAGCGTTGTCGCACCTAAAAGTAACAATGAGCAGTTCTTC.

This clonotype has only one observation. V usage is TRBV30 and J usage is TRBJ2-7, with 9 nucleotides matching TRBD1. This CDR3 comprises 15 residues. With V trimmed by 2 bases and J by 0 bases, 5 bases remained unmatched. Germline V gene lookup returns CDR1 GTSNPN and CDR2 SVGIG (reference sequence). The CDR3 here is CAWSIGQGSSYEQYF. The CDR3 nucleotides read TGTGCCTGGAGTATAGGACAGGGGAGCTCCTACGAGCAGTACTTC.